This T cell receptor (beta chain) stems from a study of vaccination effects on CD4 cells after COVID-19. A note on this clone: Antigen: not known.

The method was immunoSEQ multiplex PCR; TCRdb's version includes in-frame clones alone and lacks a portion of them. Of approximately 50,000 clones listed, 75% to 80% are singletons. The V segment lost 7 bases and the J segment 4 bases; nucleotides outside the gene matches: 10. Per germline, CDR1 MNHEY and CDR2 SVGAGI. The CDR3 covers 15 residues. Sequencing followed a ViraFEST assay step that expanded antigen-specific CD4+ T cells with viral peptide pools. Upon completion of 10 days in culture, CD4+ T cells were isolated. Previously uninfected by SARS-CoV-2, the vaccine recipients also showed negative nucleocapsid antibodies.

V gene TRBV6-5 combines with J gene TRBJ1-1, with 9 positions matching TRBD1. The sequence was obtained from a human donor who received a COVID-19 vaccine. The source material was CD4+ T cells from PBMCs cultured with HCoV-OC43 spike peptides, sampled before COVID-19 vaccination. Subset here: HCoV-OC43 spike overlapping peptide pool stimulation. The CDR3 sequence: CASTAGTGRGTEAFF. CDR3 DNA sequence: TGTGCCAGCACAGCCGGGACAGGGAGAGGCACTGAAGCTTTCTTT.